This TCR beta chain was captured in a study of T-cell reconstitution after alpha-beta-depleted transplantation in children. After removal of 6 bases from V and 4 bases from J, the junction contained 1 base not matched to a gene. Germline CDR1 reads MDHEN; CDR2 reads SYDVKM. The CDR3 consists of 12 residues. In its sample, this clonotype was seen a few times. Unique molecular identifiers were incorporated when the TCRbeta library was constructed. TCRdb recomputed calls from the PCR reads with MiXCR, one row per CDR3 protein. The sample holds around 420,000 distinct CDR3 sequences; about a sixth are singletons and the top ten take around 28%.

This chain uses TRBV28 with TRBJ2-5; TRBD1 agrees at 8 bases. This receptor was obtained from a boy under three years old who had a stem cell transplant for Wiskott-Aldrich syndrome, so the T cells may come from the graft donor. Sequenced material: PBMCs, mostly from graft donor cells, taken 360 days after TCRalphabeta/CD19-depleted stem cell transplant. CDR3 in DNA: TGTGCCAGCAGACAGGGGGGAGAGACCCAGTACTTC. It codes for CASRQGGETQYF. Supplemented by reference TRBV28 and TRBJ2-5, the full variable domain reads DVKVTQSSRYLVKRTGEKVFLECVQDMDHENMFWYRQDPGLGLRLIYFSYDVKMKEKGDIPEGYSVSREKKERFSLILESASTNQTSMYLCASRQGGETQYFGPGTRLLVL.